Reported below is one T cell receptor beta chain. The antigen remains unidentified. Using immunoSEQ multiplex PCR, the repertoire was profiled, and TCRdb retains in-frame clones only, with some absent. The sample comprises 50,000 to 75,000 clones, 90% to 95% of which are singletons, and 0.38% rests with the top ten. This entry belongs to a study of graft-versus-host responses after intestinal transplantation. Study overall: Recipients had transplants, and these were multivisceral, liver-intestinal, or isolated intestinal. Findings and limits, study-wide: Some GvH clones were seen earlier in gut or blood, suggesting intestinal origin. In patients with graft-donor T cell macrochimerism, allograft graft-versus-host to host-versus-graft clonal ratios were high.

This CDR3 spans 16 amino acids. The germline CDR1 and CDR2 sequences are MNHNY and SVGAGI (reference sequence). V was shortened by 7 bases and J by 2 bases, with 18 bases between the two germline ends. The V gene is TRBV6-6, the J gene TRBJ2-1; tentatively, D is TRBD1 (5 bases). The receptor was derived from a human donor who was the organ donor for an intestinal transplant. The specimen was unstimulated CD4+ T cells sorted from spleen or lymph node cells, collected before transplant. DNA for the CDR3: TGTGCCAGCACCTTACCCCAGGGTGGGGCCTACAATGAGCAGTTCTTC. This sequence encodes CASTLPQGGAYNEQFF.